The 8 T cell receptor beta chains presented below share a single source sample, sequenced in a study of control samples from healthy donors and cancer patients. Measured with immunoSEQ multiplex PCR; TCRdb has only the in-frame clones, and not every one. The table has under 450,000 clones, roughly 90% seen once. The sequenced material came from PBMCs. These receptors came from a middle-aged man with head and neck cancer.

The chain has TRBV28 and TRBJ1-5; TRBD1 matches 7 bases. The CDR3 is made up of 15 amino acids. V gave up 6 bases and J gave up 2 bases; unmatched junction bases: 7. In germline, CDR1 is MDHEN, CDR2 SYDVKM. CDR3 sequence (DNA): TGTGCCAGCAGATCCCAGGGGGGTGGCAATCAGCCCCAGCATTTT. Translated: CASRSQGGGNQPQHF.

This clone was seen a single time. The chain couples TRBV5-1 to TRBJ2-1; the D gene is possibly TRBD2 (7 bases). V lost 2 bases and J lost 2, with 29 bases in between. CDR3 length: 21 amino acids. Germline V gives CDR1 SGHRS, CDR2 YFSETQ. CDR3 amino acids: CASSLRGRDKSLASTYNEQFF. CDR3 sequence (DNA): TGCGCCAGCAGCTTACGGGGTCGGGACAAATCACTAGCGAGTACCTACAATGAGCAGTTCTTC. Full variable domain (rest looked up from reference TRBV5-1 and TRBJ2-1): KAGVTQTPRYLIKTRGQQVTLSCSPISGHRSVSWYQQTPGQGLQFLFEYFSETQRNKGNFPGRFSGRQFSNSRSEMNVSTLELGDSALYLCASSLRGRDKSLASTYNEQFFGPGTRLTVL.

A word on this clone: Relative to the germline gene, one junction end is altered; a read error may explain this. The chain uses TRBV7-7 and TRBJ2-5; TRBD1 is a possible D gene (7 bases). The CDR3 contains 16 residues. Germline-derived CDR1 and CDR2 are SSHAT and FNYEAQ (reference sequence). CDR3 DNA: TGTGCTAGCAGACCGAGGCACCAGGGGGGATTGGAGACCCAGTACTTC. Amino acid sequence: CASRPRHQGGLETQYF.

The chain couples TRBV27 to TRBJ2-7, with TRBD2 matching over 13 bases. The CDR3 is 16 amino acids. The J segment lost 6 bases and the V segment lost 6 bases, leaving 11 bases of the junction unmatched. Germline assignment: CDR1 MNHEY and CDR2 SMNVEV (reference sequence). The CDR3 DNA follows: TGTGCCAGCAGCCGGGGACTAGCGGGGCCTTCGGGCGAGCAGTACTTC. Protein: CASSRGLAGPSGEQYF.

In its sample, this clone was seen once. Other DNA sequences in the sample encode the same CDR3. This chain joins TRBV5-1 and TRBJ2-7; the match to TRBD1 covers 9 bases. V dropped 3 bases and J dropped 4; count of bases not matched to a gene: 8. This CDR3 spans 15 amino acids. CDR1 is SGHRS, CDR2 YFSETQ, per germline. CDR3: CASSSPGQGTYEQYF. The CDR3 nucleotides are TGCGCCAGCAGCTCGCCGGGACAGGGAACATACGAGCAGTACTTC. The full variable domain, with the rest looked up from reference TRBV5-1 and TRBJ2-7, is KAGVTQTPRYLIKTRGQQVTLSCSPISGHRSVSWYQQTPGQGLQFLFEYFSETQRNKGNFPGRFSGRQFSNSRSEMNVSTLELGDSALYLCASSSPGQGTYEQYFGPGTRLTVT.

V is TRBV6-5 and J is TRBJ2-7; D is unclear. Looked up from germline, CDR1 is MNHEY and CDR2 is SVGAGI. The CDR3 is 11 residues long. V was trimmed by 4 bases and J by 2 bases, leaving 3 bases between them. This CDR3 reads CASSFTYEQYF. Here the CDR3 DNA reads TGTGCCAGCAGTTTCACCTACGAGCAGTACTTC.

The chain employs TRBV27 and TRBJ1-2; D remains unclear. V was cut by 6 bases and J by 1 base, with 9 bases left in between. The CDR3 contains 13 residues. Looked up from germline, CDR1 is MNHEY and CDR2 is SMNVEV (reference sequence). As DNA, the CDR3 is TGTGCCAGCAGGGGAAGGGATAACTATGGCTACACCTTC. This codes for CASRGRDNYGYTF.

This clone was recorded once. The V call is TRBV2, the J call TRBJ2-7; 10 bases agree with TRBD1. CDR1 and CDR2 (germline): SNHLY, FYNNEI. The junction had 6 bases not matched to a gene; V was cut back by 7 bases and J by 0 bases. The CDR3 runs 15 residues. The CDR3 protein is CASNRQGATSYEQYF. CDR3 in DNA: TGTGCCAGCAACCGACAGGGGGCGACCTCCTACGAGCAGTACTTC.